These 21 T cell receptor beta chains came from one sample sequenced in a study of shared clonotypes between healthy human individuals. Sequencing used immunoSEQ multiplex PCR; TCRdb keeps in-frame clones, though not all of them. The sample yields about 2.3 million clones, 90% to 95% seen once. Sequenced input: naive CD4+ T cells from PBMCs. Subset here: CD45RA+ positively selected. All receptors derive from a young man in good health. Some clones in this sample may be carry-over from other donors' samples.

V is TRBV19 and J is TRBJ2-1, with 7 nucleotides matching TRBD1. V was clipped by 1 base and J by 9 bases; unmatched bases: 15. Germline CDR1 and CDR2: LNHDA and SQIVND (reference sequence). The CDR3 totals 17 residues. For the CDR3, the DNA is TGTGCCAGTAGTATAGTGTTCACGGGCCTCGGGACAGTTGAGCAGTTCTTC. Its protein product is CASSIVFTGLGTVEQFF.

The J gene is TRBJ1-2, the V gene TRBV13; TRBD1 matches 10 bases. The CDR3 runs to 20 residues. Germline values: CDR1 PRHDT, CDR2 FYEKMQ (reference sequence). J lost 4 bases, V lost 5 bases, and 22 bases had no gene match. The CDR3 region is CASSTSVTGGVPTVFYGYTF. The CDR3 DNA follows: TGTGCCAGCAGCACCTCGGTGACAGGGGGCGTACCCACCGTATTCTATGGCTACACCTTC.

This clone was seen a single time. V is TRBV7-2 and J is TRBJ1-5; D is possibly TRBD1 (5 bases). Germline lookup yields CDR1 SGHTA and CDR2 FQGNSA. CDR3 length: 16 residues. The ends were cut back, 4 bases at V and 0 bases at J, with 13 bases in the middle. CDR3 nucleotide sequence: TGTGCCAGCAGCTGGACTGGGGCCTATAGCAATCAGCCCCAGCATTTT. It translates to CASSWTGAYSNQPQHF. Looking up the rest from reference TRBV7-2 and TRBJ1-5 gives the full variable domain: GAGVSQSPSNKVTEKGKDVELRCDPISGHTALYWYRQSLGQGLEFLIYFQGNSAPDKSGLPSDRFSAERTGGSVSTLTIQRTQQEDSAVYLCASSWTGAYSNQPQHFGDGTRLSIL.

The chain is built from TRBV7-2 and TRBJ2-1; D ambiguous. CDR3 size: 15 residues. Germline CDR1 is SGHTA and CDR2 is FQGNSA. Between the trimmed V and J ends, which lost 4 bases and 6 bases, there was a span of 16 bases. In DNA form, the CDR3 reads TGTGCCAGCAGCTCGCAGCTGTTGGCCCCCAATGAGCAGTTCTTC. It encodes CASSSQLLAPNEQFF.

As to this clone: A single base separates this from a much larger clone, so it may be a read error. Other DNA sequences of this sample code for an identical CDR3. The gene calls are TRBV11-1 and TRBJ2-5; D is ambiguous. Per the germline V gene, CDR1 is SGHAT and CDR2 is FQDESV (reference sequence). V shed 1 base and J shed 5 bases, with 2 bases lying between them. This CDR3 region has 11 residues. CDR3: CASSLDETQYF. The DNA of the CDR3 is TGTGCCAGCAGCTTAGATGAGACCCAGTACTTC.

Comments on this clone: The sample carries other DNA sequences with the same CDR3. The J gene is TRBJ1-2, the V gene TRBV14; D call uncertain. This CDR3 is 12 amino acids long. With 1 base removed from V and 7 bases from J, the gap between germline ends came to 7 bases. CDR1 and CDR2 (germline): SGHDN, FVKESK. In nucleotides, the CDR3 is TGTGCCAGCAGCCAAGGGGCGCGTGGCTACACCTTC. It is translated as CASSQGARGYTF.

The chain's CDR3 is CASSLGRTNYGYTF. CDR3 sequence (DNA): TGCGCCAGCAGCTTGGGTCGGACTAACTATGGCTACACCTTC. The V call is TRBV5-1, the J call TRBJ1-2; no reliable D call. V was pared by 0 bases and J by 0 bases, with 6 bases between. Germline-derived CDR1 and CDR2 are SGHRS and YFSETQ. The CDR3 covers 14 residues.

The chain employs TRBV7-2 and TRBJ1-5; 7 bases fit TRBD1. The CDR3 sequence is 17 residues long. Trimming removed 3 bases from V and 4 bases from J; junction bases left unmatched: 12. Germline lookup yields CDR1 SGHTA and CDR2 FQGNSA. In nucleotides, the CDR3 is TGTGCCAGCAGCTTCCCACTTAAGGGGGCGCCGAATCAGCCCCAGCATTTT. The encoded protein is CASSFPLKGAPNQPQHF.

The gene calls are TRBV5-1 and TRBJ2-2; 10 nucleotides align to TRBD1. Germline CDR1 SGHRS, CDR2 YFSETQ. V was pared by 6 bases and J by 3 bases, with 5 bases of the junction left unmatched. This CDR3 comprises 15 residues. CDR3 in DNA: TGCGCCAGCACCCCCGGGACAGGGGACACCGGGGAGCTGTTTTTT. This translates into CASTPGTGDTGELFF.

The genes are TRBV5-1 and TRBJ2-3; D possibly corresponds to TRBD2 (7 bases). Germline-derived CDR1 and CDR2 are SGHRS and YFSETQ. This CDR3 has 13 residues. Trimming removed 4 bases from V and 4 bases from J, with 10 bases in between. The CDR3 sequence: CASSRGGADTQYF. The CDR3 coding sequence is TGCGCCAGCAGCAGGGGGGGAGCAGATACGCAGTATTTT.

The chain employs TRBV4-1 and TRBJ1-2; no clear D. The germline CDR1 and CDR2 sequences are MGHRA and YSYEKL. The CDR3 is made up of 14 amino acids. Between the trimmed V and J ends, which lost 4 bases and 4 bases, there was a span of 13 bases. The CDR3 loop reads CASSLPSLGYGYTF. For the CDR3, the DNA is TGCGCCAGCAGCCTGCCGAGCCTAGGCTATGGCTACACCTTC.

CDR3 sequence reads: CASGGVGSSYEQYF. As DNA, the CDR3 is TGCGCCAGCGGGGGGGTGGGCAGCTCCTACGAGCAGTACTTC. The rearrangement links TRBV4-1 to TRBJ2-7; 7 bases map to TRBD2. The CDR3 covers 14 residues. Trimming cost V 8 bases and J 0 bases; bases outside gene matches: 7. Germline V gene lookup returns CDR1 MGHRA and CDR2 YSYEKL.

This chain joins TRBV13 and TRBJ2-7; no definite D call. Germline assignment: CDR1 PRHDT and CDR2 FYEKMQ (reference sequence). Between the trimmed V and J ends, which lost 2 bases and 0 bases, there was a span of 8 bases. The CDR3 is 14 amino acids. The CDR3 sequence: CASSLTQVSYEQYF. DNA for the CDR3: TGTGCCAGCAGCTTAACGCAGGTCTCCTACGAGCAGTACTTC.

On this clone itself: The sample contains more than one DNA sequence encoding this CDR3. The V call is TRBV19, the J call TRBJ1-2; D gene uncertain. The CDR3 is 11 amino acids. The V gene's germline CDR1 is LNHDA and CDR2 SQIVND (reference sequence). Trimming removed 2 bases from V and 6 bases from J, with 4 bases in between. The CDR3 sequence is CASSIRDGYTF. The CDR3, as DNA: TGTGCCAGTAGTATAAGGGATGGCTACACCTTC.

As DNA, the CDR3 is TGTGCCAGCAGTTTAGTGCTTGGCAGCCCAGCGCACACTGAAGCTTTCTTT. Its translation: CASSLVLGSPAHTEAFF. The J gene is TRBJ1-1, the V gene TRBV28; no clear D. The CDR3 covers 17 residues. Germline CDR1 is MDHEN and CDR2 is SYDVKM. V shed 2 bases and J shed 3 bases, with 19 bases lying between them.

This clone was observed once. The J gene is TRBJ2-7, the V gene TRBV11-2; 14 bases agree with TRBD2. The CDR3 runs to 17 residues. The V gene's germline CDR1 is SGHAT and CDR2 FQNNGV. V shed 0 bases and J 7 bases; nucleotides not matched to a gene: 8. The CDR3 protein is CASSLDRPGLAGVEQYF. CDR3 in DNA: TGTGCCAGCAGCTTAGATCGGCCGGGACTAGCGGGAGTGGAGCAGTACTTC. The whole variable domain, remainder taken from reference TRBV11-2 and TRBJ2-7, is EAGVAQSPRYKIIEKRQSVAFWCNPISGHATLYWYQQILGQGPKLLIQFQNNGVVDDSQLPKDRFSAERLKGVDSTLKIQPAKLEDSAVYLCASSLDRPGLAGVEQYFGPGTRLTVT.

The rearrangement joins TRBV5-5 to TRBJ1-2; 10 bases match TRBD1. Germline CDR1 SGHKS, CDR2 YYEKEE (reference sequence). Unmatched junction bases numbered 6, after V lost 0 bases and J lost 4 bases. CDR3 size: 16 residues. This CDR3 is CASSLAGTGESYGYTF. The CDR3 DNA sequence: TGTGCCAGCAGCTTGGCCGGGACAGGGGAGTCCTATGGCTACACCTTC. Full variable domain (missing parts from reference TRBV5-5 and TRBJ1-2): DAGVTQSPTHLIKTRGQQVTLRCSPISGHKSVSWYQQVLGQGPQFIFQYYEKEERGRGNFPDRFSARQFPNYSSELNVNALLLGDSALYLCASSLAGTGESYGYTFGSGTRLTVV.

The rearrangement uses TRBV7-9 and TRBJ1-6; 8 bases match TRBD1. Germline V gene sequence: CDR1 SEHNR, CDR2 FQNEAQ (reference sequence). The CDR3 covers 17 residues. With 5 bases clipped from V and 4 bases from J, the junction kept 10 bases outside the gene matches. CDR3 sequence: CASSLSPGTGYNSPLHF. The CDR3 DNA follows: TGTGCCAGCAGCCTATCCCCTGGGACAGGATATAATTCACCCCTCCACTTT.

The J gene is TRBJ2-7, the V gene TRBV7-2; D ambiguous. The CDR3 runs 12 residues. V lost 4 bases, J lost 4 bases, and 8 bases lay in between. Looked up from germline, CDR1 is SGHTA and CDR2 is FQGNSA. The CDR3 loop is CASSSTDYEQYF. The CDR3 DNA reads as TGTGCCAGCAGCTCTACAGATTACGAGCAGTACTTC.

The V gene is TRBV6-5, the J gene TRBJ2-7; 7 nucleotides align to TRBD1. This CDR3 comprises 14 residues. Germline trimming cut 4 bases from V and 2 bases from J; bases unmatched to any gene: 5. Germline loops: CDR1 MNHEY, CDR2 SVGAGI. CDR3 in DNA: TGTGCCAGCAGTTGGACAGGCCGTACCTACGAGCAGTACTTC. Protein sequence: CASSWTGRTYEQYF.

This chain links TRBV6-5 with TRBJ2-7; 8 bases map to TRBD2. From germline, CDR1 is MNHEY and CDR2 SVGAGI. This CDR3 spans 14 amino acids. Trimming at V came to 6 bases and at J to 3 bases, leaving 7 bases not matched to a gene. Here the CDR3 reads CASRPTGTSYEQYF. The CDR3 region has the DNA TGTGCCAGCAGGCCAACCGGGACTAGCTACGAGCAGTACTTC.